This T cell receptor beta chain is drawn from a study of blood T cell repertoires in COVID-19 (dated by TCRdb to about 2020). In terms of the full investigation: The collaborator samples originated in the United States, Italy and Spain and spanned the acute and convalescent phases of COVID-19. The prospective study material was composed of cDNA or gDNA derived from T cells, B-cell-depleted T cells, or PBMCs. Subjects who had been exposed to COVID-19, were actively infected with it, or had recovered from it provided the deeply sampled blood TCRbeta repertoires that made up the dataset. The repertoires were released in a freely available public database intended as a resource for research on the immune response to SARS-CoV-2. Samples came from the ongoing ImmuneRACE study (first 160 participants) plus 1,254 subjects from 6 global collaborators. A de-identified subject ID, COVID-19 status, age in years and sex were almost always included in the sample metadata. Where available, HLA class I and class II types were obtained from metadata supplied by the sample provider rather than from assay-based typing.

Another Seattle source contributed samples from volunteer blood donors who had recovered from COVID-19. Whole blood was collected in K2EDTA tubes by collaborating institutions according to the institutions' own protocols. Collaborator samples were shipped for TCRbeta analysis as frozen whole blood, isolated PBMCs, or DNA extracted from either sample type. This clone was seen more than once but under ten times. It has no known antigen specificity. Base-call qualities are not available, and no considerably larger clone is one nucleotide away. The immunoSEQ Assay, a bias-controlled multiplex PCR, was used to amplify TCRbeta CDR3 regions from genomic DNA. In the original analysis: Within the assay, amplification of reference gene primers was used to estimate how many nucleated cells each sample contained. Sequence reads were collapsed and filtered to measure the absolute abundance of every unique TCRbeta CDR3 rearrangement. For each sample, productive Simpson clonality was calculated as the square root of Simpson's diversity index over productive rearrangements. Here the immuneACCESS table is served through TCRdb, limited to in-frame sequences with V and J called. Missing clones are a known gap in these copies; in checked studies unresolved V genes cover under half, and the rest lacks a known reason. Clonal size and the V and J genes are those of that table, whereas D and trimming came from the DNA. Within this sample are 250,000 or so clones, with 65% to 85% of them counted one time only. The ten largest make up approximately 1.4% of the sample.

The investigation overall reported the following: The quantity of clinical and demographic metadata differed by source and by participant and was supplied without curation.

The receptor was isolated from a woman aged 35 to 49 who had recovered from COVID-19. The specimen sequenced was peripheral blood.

Here is the DNA: TGTGCCAGCAGCTTACTTCAAGGGGTGGGAGATACGCAGTATTTT. The resulting protein is CASSLLQGVGDTQYF. The rearranged segments are TRBV11-3 and TRBJ2-3; TRBD1 might be the D gene, on 5 matching bases. V and J are truncated by 2 bases and 5 bases respectively, leaving an intervening sequence of 14 bases. From the germline V gene, CDR1 is SGHNT and CDR2 is YENEEA. The CDR3 runs 15 amino acids, cysteine and phenylalanine included. Left in the record is the CDR3 DNA by itself, 45 bases read in frame from the first base.